In its sample, the clone carrying this T cell receptor beta chain was seen many times. Its antigen is still unknown. The CDR3 runs to 17 residues. V dropped 0 bases and J dropped 6 bases, with 20 bases sitting between them. Germline loops: CDR1 DFQATT, CDR2 SNEGSKA (reference sequence). The data derive from a study of T cells after yellow fever vaccination. Study-wide points: Reappearance after the booster was observed for most primary-vaccination clones (around 96% CD4, over 70% CD8).

TCRdb itself ran the 5' RACE reads through MiXCR, one entry per CDR3 protein. Of approximately 240,000 distinct CDR3 sequences in the sample, roughly 3.7% were seen once. This receptor was obtained from a man younger than 30 who received the YFV17D yellow fever vaccine. Sequencing was performed on PBMCs, taken 15 days after the yellow fever booster vaccination. V gene TRBV20-1 combines with J gene TRBJ2-2, with a tentative D call TRBD1 (7 bases). CDR3 DNA: TGCAGTGCTAGAGACCGAACAGGGGACTCTCGGGCCGGGGAGCTGTTTTTT. Translated: CSARDRTGDSRAGELFF.